This T cell receptor beta chain was identified during a study of blood T cells in healthy people across ages. Study context: There was about one barcoded beta molecule captured by template switching per two T cells.

The germline CDR1 and CDR2 sequences are SQVTM and ANQGSEA. The CDR3 has 13 amino acids. Trimming left V 2 bases short and J 5 bases short, with 12 bases between. The second PCR ran roughly 6 to 12 cycles with a sample-barcoded 5' primer and J-beta primers. In TCRdb, the 5' RACE reads were re-called with MiXCR into one record per CDR3 protein. The table has approximately 580,000 distinct CDR3 sequences, approximately 25% seen once. These records were also assigned to another study, of T cells of mothers and their children. This second report adds: The people who donated were three healthy Caucasian mothers and their six children. From each mother came over 9.5 million TCR beta CDR3 reads, and from each child came 2.5 million to 3.5 million. At a sensitivity of roughly 100 clones per million clonotypes, no persistent microchimeric T cell clones appeared.

The chain recombines TRBV29-1 with TRBJ1-1, with a possible D match to TRBD1 (5 bases). The clonotype was recovered from a boy aged 5-17 years in good health. The sample was blood. The CDR3 DNA sequence: TGCAGCGTTGAAAAAGGGGCCGGGACTGAAGCTTTCTTT. Encoded protein: CSVEKGAGTEAFF.